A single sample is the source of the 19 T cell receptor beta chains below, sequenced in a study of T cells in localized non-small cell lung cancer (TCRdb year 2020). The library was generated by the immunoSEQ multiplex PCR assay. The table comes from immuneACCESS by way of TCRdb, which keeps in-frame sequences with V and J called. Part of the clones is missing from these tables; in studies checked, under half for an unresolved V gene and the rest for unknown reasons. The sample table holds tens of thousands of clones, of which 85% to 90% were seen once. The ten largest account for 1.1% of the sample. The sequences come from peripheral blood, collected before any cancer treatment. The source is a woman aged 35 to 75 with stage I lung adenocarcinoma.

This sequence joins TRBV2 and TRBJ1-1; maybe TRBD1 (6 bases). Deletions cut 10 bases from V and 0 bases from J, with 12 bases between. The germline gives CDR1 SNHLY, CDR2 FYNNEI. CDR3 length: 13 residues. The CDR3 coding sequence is TGTGCCAACCAACGGGACATGAACACTGAAGCTTTCTTT. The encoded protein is CANQRDMNTEAFF.

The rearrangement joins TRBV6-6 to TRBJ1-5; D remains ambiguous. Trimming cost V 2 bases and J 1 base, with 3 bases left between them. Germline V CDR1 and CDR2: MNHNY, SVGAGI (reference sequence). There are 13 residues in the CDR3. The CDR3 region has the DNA TGTGCCAGCAGTTACCGGAGCAATCAGCCCCAGCATTTT. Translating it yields CASSYRSNQPQHF.

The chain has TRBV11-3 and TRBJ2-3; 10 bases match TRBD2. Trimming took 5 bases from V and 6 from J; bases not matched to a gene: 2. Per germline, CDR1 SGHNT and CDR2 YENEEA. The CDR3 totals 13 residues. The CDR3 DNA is TGTGCCAGCAGCCAGCGGGAGGGGGATACGCAGTATTTT. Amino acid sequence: CASSQREGDTQYF.

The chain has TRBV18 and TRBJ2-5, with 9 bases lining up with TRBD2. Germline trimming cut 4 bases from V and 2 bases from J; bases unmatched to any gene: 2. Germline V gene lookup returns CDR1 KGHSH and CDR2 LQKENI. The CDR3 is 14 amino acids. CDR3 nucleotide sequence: TGTGCCAGCTCACAAGGACTAGCGCAAGAGACCCAGTACTTC. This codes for CASSQGLAQETQYF.

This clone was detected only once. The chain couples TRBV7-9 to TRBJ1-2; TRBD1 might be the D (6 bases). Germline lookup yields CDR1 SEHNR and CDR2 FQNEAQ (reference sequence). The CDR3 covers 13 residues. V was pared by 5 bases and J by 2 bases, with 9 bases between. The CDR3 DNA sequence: TGTGCCAGCAGCCCACAGGGAAACTATGGCTACACCTTC. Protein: CASSPQGNYGYTF.

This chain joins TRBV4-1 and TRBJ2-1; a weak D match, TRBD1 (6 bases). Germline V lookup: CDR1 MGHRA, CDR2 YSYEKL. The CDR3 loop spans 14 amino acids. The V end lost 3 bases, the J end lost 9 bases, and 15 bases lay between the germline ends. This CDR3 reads CASSHQDSFGEQFF. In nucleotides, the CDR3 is TGCGCCAGCAGCCACCAGGACAGTTTCGGTGAGCAGTTCTTC.

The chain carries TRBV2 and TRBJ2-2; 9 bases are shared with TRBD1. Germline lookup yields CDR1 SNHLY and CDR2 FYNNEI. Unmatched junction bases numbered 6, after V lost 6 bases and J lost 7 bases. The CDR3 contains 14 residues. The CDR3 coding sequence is TGTGCCAGCAGGCAACAGGGGGCGATCGGGGAGCTGTTTTTT. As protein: CASRQQGAIGELFF. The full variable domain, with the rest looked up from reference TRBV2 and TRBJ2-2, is EPEVTQTPSHQVTQMGQEVILRCVPISNHLYFYWYRQILGQKVEFLVSFYNNEISEKSEIFDDQFSVERPDGSNFTLKIRSTKLEDSAMYFCASRQQGAIGELFFGEGSRLTVL.

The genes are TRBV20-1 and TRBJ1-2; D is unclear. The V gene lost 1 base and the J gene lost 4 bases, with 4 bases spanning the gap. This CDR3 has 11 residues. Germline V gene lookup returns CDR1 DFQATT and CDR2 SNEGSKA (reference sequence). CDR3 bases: TGCAGTGCTAGAGGGGGCTATGGCTACACCTTC. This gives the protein CSARGGYGYTF.

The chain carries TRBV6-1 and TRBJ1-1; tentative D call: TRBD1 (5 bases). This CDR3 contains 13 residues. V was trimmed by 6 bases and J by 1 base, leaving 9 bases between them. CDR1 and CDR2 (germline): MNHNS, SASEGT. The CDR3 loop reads CASRRGGNTEAFF. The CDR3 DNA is TGTGCCAGCAGGCGGGGCGGGAACACTGAAGCTTTCTTT.

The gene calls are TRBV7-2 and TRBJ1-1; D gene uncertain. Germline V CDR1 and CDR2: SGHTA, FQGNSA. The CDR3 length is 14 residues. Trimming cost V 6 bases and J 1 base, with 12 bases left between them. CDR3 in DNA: TGTGCCAGCAGTCGAGATATCAGGAACACTGAAGCTTTCTTT. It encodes CASSRDIRNTEAFF.

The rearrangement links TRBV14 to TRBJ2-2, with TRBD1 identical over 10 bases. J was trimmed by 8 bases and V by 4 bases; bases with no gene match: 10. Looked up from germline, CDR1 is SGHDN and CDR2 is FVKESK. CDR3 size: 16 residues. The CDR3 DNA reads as TGTGCCAGCAGCCGCACCTTGACAGGGGGCTATGGGGAGCTGTTTTTT. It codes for CASSRTLTGGYGELFF.

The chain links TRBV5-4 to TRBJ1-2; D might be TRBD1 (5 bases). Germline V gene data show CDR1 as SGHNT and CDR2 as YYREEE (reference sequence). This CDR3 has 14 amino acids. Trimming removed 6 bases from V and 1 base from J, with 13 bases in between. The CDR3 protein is CASTRGGGNYGYTF. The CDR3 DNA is TGTGCCAGCACCCGGGGGGGAGGTAACTATGGCTACACCTTC.

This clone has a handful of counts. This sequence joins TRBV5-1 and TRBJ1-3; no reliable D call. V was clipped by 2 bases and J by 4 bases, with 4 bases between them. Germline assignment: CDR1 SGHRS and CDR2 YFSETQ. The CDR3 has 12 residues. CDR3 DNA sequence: TGCGCCAGCAGCTTAATAGGAAACACCATATATTTT. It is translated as CASSLIGNTIYF.

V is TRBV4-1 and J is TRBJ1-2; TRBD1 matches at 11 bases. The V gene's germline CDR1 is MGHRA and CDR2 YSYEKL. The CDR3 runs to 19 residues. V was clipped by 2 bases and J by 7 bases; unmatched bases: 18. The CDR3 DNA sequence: TGCGCCAGCAGCCAAAGTTACCGGGACAGGGGGACTGGGACATCTGGCTACACCTTC. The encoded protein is CASSQSYRDRGTGTSGYTF.

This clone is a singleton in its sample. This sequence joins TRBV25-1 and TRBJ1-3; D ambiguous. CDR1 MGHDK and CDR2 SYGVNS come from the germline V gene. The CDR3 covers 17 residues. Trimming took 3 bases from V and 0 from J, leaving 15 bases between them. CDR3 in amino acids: CASSDLDGPYSGNTIYF. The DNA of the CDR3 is TGTGCCAGCAGTGACTTGGACGGACCGTACTCTGGAAACACCATATATTTT.

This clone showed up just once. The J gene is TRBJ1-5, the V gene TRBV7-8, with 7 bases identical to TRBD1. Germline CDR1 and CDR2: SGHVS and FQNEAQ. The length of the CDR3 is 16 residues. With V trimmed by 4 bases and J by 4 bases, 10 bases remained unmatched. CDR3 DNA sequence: TGTGCCAGCAGCTCCGGAGGGGGCGCGTCTAATCAGCCCCAGCATTTT. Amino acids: CASSSGGGASNQPQHF.

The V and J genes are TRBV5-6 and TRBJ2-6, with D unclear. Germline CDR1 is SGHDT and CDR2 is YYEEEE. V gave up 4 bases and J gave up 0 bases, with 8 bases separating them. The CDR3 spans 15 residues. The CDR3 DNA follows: TGTGCCAGCAGCCCCAGGTTCTCTGGGGCCAACGTCCTGACTTTC. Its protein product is CASSPRFSGANVLTF.

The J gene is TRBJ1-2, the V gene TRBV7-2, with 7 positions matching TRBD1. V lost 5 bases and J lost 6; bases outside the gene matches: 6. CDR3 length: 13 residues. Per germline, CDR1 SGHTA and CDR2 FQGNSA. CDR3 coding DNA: TGTGCCAGCAGCGTAACAGGGGTGGATGGCTACACCTTC. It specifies CASSVTGVDGYTF.

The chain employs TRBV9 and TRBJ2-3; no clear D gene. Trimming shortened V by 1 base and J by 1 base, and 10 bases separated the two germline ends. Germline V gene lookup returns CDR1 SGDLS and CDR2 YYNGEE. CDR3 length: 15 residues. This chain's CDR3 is CASSVRLSGTDTQYF. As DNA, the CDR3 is TGTGCCAGCAGCGTACGGCTCTCAGGCACAGATACGCAGTATTTT.